Shown below are 17 T cell receptor beta chains from a single sample sequenced in a study of post-analysis software for immune sequencing data. Every TCR beta cDNA library bore unique molecular identifiers. Each CDR3 protein gets one entry after TCRdb re-called the PCR reads with MiXCR. The table lists a few hundred thousand distinct CDR3 sequences, nearly 45% of them singletons. Their recognized antigens are unknown. The study's findings and limits: Five or six TRBV segments, TRBV5-6, TRBV5-1 and TRBV20-1 among them, were found more frequent in patients than controls.

The sample comprised blood. These receptors were taken from a girl aged 5 to 17 with multiple sclerosis.

The chain joins TRBV7-2 to TRBJ2-7; no definite D call. The CDR3 consists of 15 residues. V was cut by 1 base and J by 2 bases, with 12 bases left in between. CDR1 and CDR2 (germline): SGHTA, FQGNSA. CDR3 in amino acids: CASSLERWATYEQYF. For the CDR3, the DNA is TGTGCCAGCAGCTTAGAGCGATGGGCGACCTACGAGCAGTACTTC.

The chain links TRBV20-1 to TRBJ2-5; D might be TRBD1 or TRBD2, each matching 5 bases. Germline V CDR1 and CDR2: DFQATT, SNEGSKA (reference sequence). The CDR3 has 12 amino acids. V dropped 6 bases and J dropped 5 bases, with 13 bases sitting between them. The CDR3 nucleotides are TGCAGTGCCTCCAGGGACCTTGAGACCCAGTACTTC. It specifies CSASRDLETQYF.

V and J are TRBV29-1 and TRBJ2-3; TRBD1 is a possible D gene (7 bases). This CDR3 region has 15 residues. The germline gives CDR1 SQVTM, CDR2 ANQGSEA. Trimming removed 1 base from V and 0 bases from J, with 11 bases in between. CDR3 amino acids: CSVEVEGASTDTQYF. CDR3 in DNA: TGCAGCGTTGAAGTGGAGGGGGCAAGCACAGATACGCAGTATTTT.

This clonotype has more than one count but fewer than ten. The chain couples TRBV7-2 to TRBJ2-3; weak D call: TRBD1 (6 bases). Germline CDR1 reads SGHTA; CDR2 reads FQGNSA. The CDR3 covers 13 residues. V was clipped by 6 bases and J by 6 bases, with 13 bases between them. DNA for the CDR3: TGTGCCAGCAGTTCGAACAGGGCCGATACGCAGTATTTT. Translation: CASSSNRADTQYF.

The genes are TRBV12-3 or TRBV12-4 and TRBJ2-1; D might be TRBD1 (6 bases). The CDR3 length is 14 residues. With 7 bases removed from V and 4 bases from J, the gap between germline ends came to 14 bases. CDR3 residues: CASIAQGTYNEQFF. The CDR3 bases are TGTGCCAGCATCGCACAGGGTACTTACAATGAGCAGTTCTTC.

The genes are TRBV6-5 and TRBJ1-1; D not certain. Deletions cut 9 bases from V and 3 bases from J, with 8 bases between. CDR3 length: 11 amino acids. CDR1 and CDR2 from the germline V gene are MNHEY and SVGAGI. This CDR3 reads CASVRDTEAFF. In DNA form, the CDR3 reads TGTGCCAGTGTCCGGGACACTGAAGCTTTCTTT.

This clonotype was detected only once. V and J are TRBV20-1 and TRBJ2-3; TRBD2 is a possible D gene (5 bases). The length of the CDR3 is 15 residues. The V and J ends lost 0 bases and 0 bases respectively, with 10 bases between them. Germline assignment: CDR1 DFQATT and CDR2 SNEGSKA (reference sequence). In nucleotides, the CDR3 is TGCAGTGCTAGAGATTTTAGCGTGAGCACAGATACGCAGTATTTT. It is translated as CSARDFSVSTDTQYF.

This clonotype was recorded once. V gene TRBV7-2 combines with J gene TRBJ1-1; 8 nucleotides line up with TRBD1. CDR1 is SGHTA, CDR2 FQGNSA, per germline. The CDR3 covers 14 residues. With 5 bases clipped from V and 0 bases from J, the junction kept 2 bases outside the gene matches. This CDR3 reads CASSPTGVNTEAFF. Written as DNA, the CDR3 is TGTGCCAGCAGCCCGACAGGGGTGAACACTGAAGCTTTCTTT.

The chain links TRBV20-1 to TRBJ1-2; D may be TRBD1 (6 bases). CDR1 DFQATT and CDR2 SNEGSKA come from the germline V gene (reference sequence). Trimming removed 3 bases at V and 6 bases at J, with 17 bases between. The CDR3 sequence is 14 residues long. The CDR3 nucleotides read TGCAGTGCTAGCCCCATATACAGGGAGGATGGCTACACCTTC. Amino acids: CSASPIYREDGYTF.

The V and J genes are TRBV5-1 and TRBJ2-5; TRBD1 or TRBD2 may be the D gene (7 bases each). This CDR3 is 17 amino acids long. Germline V gene data show CDR1 as SGHRS and CDR2 as YFSETQ. V lost 0 bases and J lost 0, with 15 bases in between. Written as DNA, the CDR3 is TGCGCCAGCAGCTTGGCCAACCAGGGGGGGTACCAAGAGACCCAGTACTTC. The encoded protein is CASSLANQGGYQETQYF. The whole variable domain, remainder taken from reference TRBV5-1 and TRBJ2-5, is KAGVTQTPRYLIKTRGQQVTLSCSPISGHRSVSWYQQTPGQGLQFLFEYFSETQRNKGNFPGRFSGRQFSNSRSEMNVSTLELGDSALYLCASSLANQGGYQETQYFGPGTRLLVL.

The rearrangement joins TRBV7-9 to TRBJ1-6, with a tentative D call TRBD1 (5 bases). V lost 5 bases and J 8 bases, leaving 16 bases between the germline ends. From germline, CDR1 is SEHNR and CDR2 FQNEAQ (reference sequence). The CDR3 is 15 residues long. This CDR3 reads CASSPDGGGYSPLHF. The DNA of the CDR3 is TGTGCCAGCAGCCCGGACGGTGGGGGATATTCACCCCTCCACTTT.

This clonotype was seen ten or more times. The V gene is TRBV7-3, the J gene TRBJ2-3; no reliable D call. The germline V gene has CDR1 SGHTA and CDR2 FQGTGA. CDR3 size: 12 residues. V lost 1 base and J lost 4, with 3 bases in between. This CDR3 is CASSLRADTQYF. CDR3 bases: TGTGCCAGCAGCTTAAGGGCAGATACGCAGTATTTT.

This clonotype showed up just once. The chain links TRBV7-2 to TRBJ1-2, with D unclear. V lost 0 bases, J lost 2 bases, and 25 bases lay in between. The germline V gene encodes CDR1 SGHTA and CDR2 FQGNSA. This CDR3 is built from 20 residues. The CDR3 nucleotides read TGTGCCAGCAGCTTAGCAGTCGGCAGCAGGAAAGGACCCTTAAACTATGGCTACACCTTC. This sequence encodes CASSLAVGSRKGPLNYGYTF.

V and J are TRBV20-1 and TRBJ2-5; 9 nucleotides match TRBD2. The DNA matches TRBJ2-7 better at its end, which makes the J call doubtful. CDR1 and CDR2 (germline): DFQATT, SNEGSKA (reference sequence). The CDR3 runs to 14 residues. Here the CDR3 DNA reads TGCAGTGCTAGTGACGCTAGCGGGACCCACGAGCAGTACTTC. Amino acid sequence: CSASDASGTHEQYF.

The rearrangement links TRBV12-3 or TRBV12-4 to TRBJ1-5; D call uncertain. This CDR3 spans 15 amino acids. The V end lost 5 bases, the J end lost 4 bases, and 15 bases lay between the germline ends. The CDR3 protein is CASSVELGSNQPQHF. For the CDR3, the DNA is TGTGCCAGCAGTGTTGAACTAGGTTCGAATCAGCCCCAGCATTTT.

V is TRBV20-1 and J is TRBJ1-5; D not certain. V lost 6 bases to trimming and J lost 0 bases, with 15 bases between them. Germline CDR1 is DFQATT and CDR2 is SNEGSKA (reference sequence). The CDR3 covers 15 residues. In DNA form, the CDR3 reads TGCAGTGCCCCTCAGCATTCGGTTAGCAATCAGCCCCAGCATTTT. Amino acid sequence: CSAPQHSVSNQPQHF.

A few counts support this clonotype. The V and J genes are TRBV29-1 and TRBJ2-1; TRBD2 aligns across 13 bases. The germline gives CDR1 SQVTM, CDR2 ANQGSEA. CDR3 length: 15 residues. V was pared by 7 bases and J by 7 bases, with 10 bases of the junction left unmatched. CDR3 protein: CSAFGLAGASNEQFF. In nucleotides, the CDR3 is TGCAGCGCTTTCGGACTAGCGGGAGCGTCGAATGAGCAGTTCTTC.